This T cell receptor (beta chain) comes out of a study of shared clonotypes between healthy human individuals. The repertoire was sequenced with immunoSEQ multiplex PCR; TCRdb's copy has only in-frame clones and lacks some. The table lists around 100,000 clones, roughly 69% of them singletons. CDR3 size: 15 residues. Deletions cut 6 bases from V and 1 base from J, with 16 bases between. Looked up from germline, CDR1 is MDHEN and CDR2 is SYDVKM. General study points: Sampling included only blood; tissue repertoires likely differ.

A word on this clone: The antigen is unknown.

The chain is built from TRBV28 and TRBJ2-7; D is unclear. Sequenced material: memory CD8+ T cells sorted from blood. Subset meaning: CD45RO+ cells pooled with CCR7-negative TemRA cells. The clonotype originates from a young man in good health. The CDR3 region has the DNA TGTGCCAGCAGCTCCGACGGGCACTTATCCTACGAGCAGTACTTC. It codes for CASSSDGHLSYEQYF.